Each of the 6 T cell receptor beta chains below was sequenced from the same sample in a study of CD8+CD57+ T cells in acquired aplastic anemia (dated by TCRdb to the late 2010s). Patients chosen for sequencing had shown expansion of CD8+CD57+ cells by flow cytometry. Sequencer: Illumina HiSeq 2000. Genomic DNA was used as template for profiling of TCR beta VDJ combinations and CDR3 sequences. TCRdb trimmed the raw reads at Q25, called clones with MiXCR and kept productive beta chains. Each entry merges the rows of one CDR3 protein and shows their most common DNA and genes. The sample table holds about half a million distinct CDR3 sequences, of which 25% to 40% were seen once. Together, the top ten hold roughly 0.8% of the sample. The sequencing sample was made of sorted CD4+, CD8+, or CD8+CD57+ T cells (not recorded which) from PBMCs. Receptor source: a human donor with aplastic anemia.

This clonotype was seen at least ten times. The rearrangement links TRBV24-1 to TRBJ2-1; no clear D gene. The CDR3 is 13 amino acids. Germline V gene lookup returns CDR1 KGHDR and CDR2 SFDVKD. Trimming pared 3 bases from V and 10 bases from J, leaving 12 bases between. CDR3 DNA sequence: TGTGCCACCAGTGATGGCCCGAAGGACGAGCAGTTCTTC. The encoded protein is CATSDGPKDEQFF.

V is TRBV20-1 and J is TRBJ2-1, with D possibly matching TRBD2 (5 bases). Trimming shortened V by 0 bases and J by 5 bases, and 14 bases separated the two germline ends. The CDR3 spans 15 residues. Germline V CDR1 and CDR2: DFQATT, SNEGSKA (reference sequence). The CDR3 bases are TGCAGTGCTAGAGATTCCGGGATGGTAAACAATGAGCAGTTCTTC. Translated: CSARDSGMVNNEQFF.

The V and J genes are TRBV11-2 and TRBJ2-7, with 11 bases fitting TRBD2. Germline V CDR1 and CDR2: SGHAT, FQNNGV. This CDR3 region has 16 residues. Germline trimming cut 8 bases from V and 4 bases from J; bases unmatched to any gene: 13. In DNA form, the CDR3 reads TGTGCCAGCTCAGCTTCTAGCGGGAGGTTTGAGTACGAGCAGTACTTC. Translated, it gives CASSASSGRFEYEQYF.

This clonotype showed up many times. The chain carries TRBV2 and TRBJ1-5, with D unresolved. CDR1 is SNHLY and CDR2 is FYNNEI in the germline V gene. The length of the CDR3 is 11 residues. V was cut by 3 bases and J by 6 bases, with 3 bases left in between. The CDR3 DNA is TGTGCCAGCAGTGATGGTCAGCCCCAGCATTTT. It specifies CASSDGQPQHF.

The CDR3 loop reads CSARGSETQYF. The CDR3 region has the DNA TGCAGTGCTAGAGGATCGGAGACCCAGTACTTC. J is TRBJ2-5 and V is TRBV20-1, with D hard to call. Germline CDR1 DFQATT, CDR2 SNEGSKA (reference sequence). CDR3 length equals 11 residues. The V and J ends lost 1 base and 5 bases respectively, with 5 bases between them.

The chain joins TRBV6-1 to TRBJ2-2, with D hard to call. Germline CDR1 is MNHNS and CDR2 is SASEGT. This CDR3 contains 13 residues. V was trimmed by 8 bases and J by 0 bases, leaving 7 bases between them. CDR3 amino acids: CASRASNTGELFF. CDR3 in DNA: TGTGCCAGCCGTGCGTCGAACACCGGGGAGCTGTTTTTT.